The rows below give T cell receptor beta chains drawn from one sample of a study of blood T cell repertoires in COVID-19. Profiled with immunoSEQ multiplex PCR; TCRdb holds only in-frame clones, not every one. The data show roughly 80,000 clones, 84% seen once. Sequencing was carried out using peripheral blood. These receptors all stem from a man between 45 and 60 years old with acute or convalescent COVID-19. Both conserved end residues are part of each CDR3. The D gene is left open where the match is weak. Expanded clones are given a class, and other clones once, few, many or no size at all.

v_gene	j_gene	len	abundance	d_gene	CDR3aa	CDR3nt
TRBV5-1	TRBJ1-1	13	.	.	CASSLEQNTEAFF	TGCGCCAGCAGCTTGGAACAGAACACTGAAGCTTTCTTT
TRBV7-2	TRBJ1-6	13	once	.	CASSTRQNSPLHF	TGTGCCAGCAGCACCCGACAGAATTCACCCCTCCACTTT
TRBV3-1/TRBV3-2	TRBJ2-1	15	.	TRBD1	CASSRGQGESNEQFF	TGTGCCAGCAGCCGGGGACAGGGGGAAAGCAATGAGCAGTTCTTC
TRBV5-1	TRBJ2-3	14	.	.	CASSEQGYTDTQYF	TGCGCCAGCAGTGAACAGGGATACACAGATACGCAGTATTTT
TRBV18	TRBJ2-5	14	.	.	CASSPPDTKETQYF	TGTGCCAGCTCACCCCCCGACACAAAAGAGACCCAGTACTTC
TRBV27	TRBJ2-1	17	.	TRBD2	CASLRTSGGPSYNEQFF	TGTGCCAGCCTAAGGACTAGCGGGGGCCCCTCCTACAATGAGCAGTTCTTC
TRBV18	TRBJ2-5	14	.	TRBD1	CASSPGQGIETQYF	TGTGCCAGCTCACCAGGACAGGGGATAGAGACCCAGTACTTC
TRBV7-3	TRBJ2-3	15	few	TRBD2	CASSLLGLVSDTQYF	TGTGCCAGCAGCTTATTGGGACTAGTCTCCGATACGCAGTATTTT
TRBV11-3	TRBJ2-7	15	.	TRBD1	CASSPPDRSSYEQYF	TGTGCCAGCAGCCCCCCGGACAGGAGCTCCTACGAGCAGTACTTC
TRBV11-2	TRBJ1-5	13	.	TRBD1	CASSTQGAQPQHF	TGTGCCAGCAGCACACAGGGGGCCCAGCCCCAGCATTTT
TRBV28	TRBJ2-7	17	.	TRBD1	CASSLGAGQDFSYEQYF	TGTGCCAGCAGTTTAGGGGCGGGACAGGACTTCTCCTACGAGCAGTACTTC
TRBV4-1	TRBJ1-1	13	.	.	CASSQSGWTEAFF	TGCGCCAGCAGCCAATCCGGGTGGACTGAAGCTTTCTTT
TRBV28	TRBJ2-2	15	.	.	CASRSDRTNTGELFF	TGTGCCAGCAGATCCGACAGAACGAACACCGGGGAGCTGTTTTTT
TRBV5-3	TRBJ1-6	14	once	.	CARSPDRGNSPLHF	TGTGCCAGAAGCCCGGACAGAGGGAATTCACCCCTCCACTTT
TRBV13	TRBJ1-6	13	.	.	CASSPYNRAPDHF	TGTGCCAGCAGCCCATACAACAGGGCCCCCGACCACTTT
TRBV5-4	TRBJ1-2	15	.	TRBD1	CASSLIGTGFYGYTF	TGTGCCAGCAGCTTGATAGGGACAGGCTTCTATGGCTACACCTTC
TRBV13	TRBJ2-2	20	.	TRBD2	CASSEGLAEPGISNTGELFF	TGTGCCAGCAGCGAGGGACTAGCGGAGCCCGGGATCTCGAACACCGGGGAGCTGTTTTTT
TRBV7-7	TRBJ2-3	14	.	.	CASSSGLYTDTQYF	TGTGCCAGCAGCTCGGGACTTTACACAGATACGCAGTATTTT
TRBV3-1/TRBV3-2	TRBJ1-5	13	.	TRBD1	CASSRDSHQPQHF	TGTGCCAGCAGCCGGGACAGTCATCAGCCCCAGCATTTT
TRBV5-1	TRBJ2-1	14	.	TRBD2	CASSSVAGGGEQFF	TGCGCCAGCAGCTCCGTAGCGGGTGGGGGTGAGCAGTTCTTC
TRBV19	TRBJ2-5	14	.	TRBD1	CASTQRTGGETQYF	TGTGCCAGTACCCAGCGGACAGGAGGAGAGACCCAGTACTTC
TRBV19	TRBJ1-5	15	.	TRBD1	CASSIAGGSNQPQHF	TGTGCCAGTAGTATAGCAGGGGGAAGCAATCAGCCCCAGCATTTT
TRBV11-2	TRBJ1-1	13	.	.	CASSSGLNTEAFF	TGTGCCAGCAGCTCAGGGTTGAACACTGAAGCTTTCTTT
TRBV30	TRBJ2-7	13	.	TRBD1	CAWSTTGLHEQYF	TGTGCCTGGAGCACGACAGGGCTTCACGAGCAGTACTTC
TRBV3-1/TRBV3-2	TRBJ2-1	15	.	TRBD2	CASSQGLADHNEQFF	TGTGCCAGCAGCCAGGGACTAGCGGATCACAATGAGCAGTTCTTC
TRBV4-2	TRBJ2-7	15	.	TRBD2	CASSQLAGGKYEQYF	TGTGCCAGCAGCCAACTAGCGGGGGGGAAATACGAGCAGTACTTC
TRBV3-1/TRBV3-2	TRBJ2-1	14	.	TRBD2	CASSLGGGAYEQFF	TGTGCCAGCAGCCTGGGCGGGGGGGCCTATGAGCAGTTCTTC
TRBV7-9	TRBJ2-1	17	.	.	CASSRPQALQKNNEQFF	TGTGCCAGCAGCCGTCCCCAGGCCCTCCAAAAAAACAATGAGCAGTTCTTC
TRBV18	TRBJ2-1	15	once	.	CASSPIGGIRNEQFF	TGTGCCAGCTCACCAATTGGCGGGATCCGGAATGAGCAGTTCTTC
TRBV28	TRBJ2-7	17	.	TRBD1	CASSTLSPGTGNYEQYF	TGTGCCAGCAGTACCCTCTCCCCCGGGACAGGAAACTACGAGCAGTACTTC
TRBV7-9	TRBJ2-7	17	.	TRBD1	CASSIEKGTGQPYEQYF	TGTGCCAGCAGCATAGAAAAAGGGACAGGGCAGCCCTACGAGCAGTACTTC
TRBV5-5	TRBJ2-3	12	.	TRBD2	CATSGATDTQYF	TGTGCTACGAGCGGGGCCACAGATACGCAGTATTTT
TRBV4-3	TRBJ1-1	16	.	TRBD1	CASSLGTGGMNTEAFF	TGCGCCAGCAGCCTTGGGACAGGGGGAATGAACACTGAAGCTTTCTTT
TRBV7-6	TRBJ1-4	15	.	.	CASSLPRGGNEKLFF	TGTGCCAGCAGCTTGCCGAGGGGGGGTAATGAAAAACTGTTTTTT
TRBV18	TRBJ2-5	13	once	.	CASSPSGAETQYF	TGTGCCAGCTCACCATCAGGGGCCGAGACCCAGTACTTC
TRBV19	TRBJ2-2	18	.	TRBD1	CASSIAPATGGDTGELFF	TGTGCCAGTAGTATAGCACCGGCGACAGGGGGGGACACCGGGGAGCTGTTTTTT
TRBV7-2	TRBJ2-7	14	.	.	CASSFYDTSYEQYF	TGTGCCAGCAGCTTTTATGACACTAGCTACGAGCAGTACTTC
TRBV7-2	TRBJ2-3	11	.	.	CASSLYDTQYF	TGTGCCAGCAGCTTATATGATACGCAGTATTTT
TRBV28	TRBJ2-7	16	.	TRBD1	CASSFPAWTGDYEQYF	TGTGCCAGCAGTTTTCCGGCGTGGACAGGGGACTACGAGCAGTACTTC
TRBV11-2	TRBJ1-1	14	.	TRBD1	CASSRRDRGLVAFF	TGTGCCAGCAGCCGCCGGGACAGGGGGCTGGTAGCTTTCTTT
TRBV18	TRBJ1-5	15	.	.	CASSLTTVSNQPQHF	TGTGCCAGCTCACTTACGACAGTTAGCAATCAGCCCCAGCATTTT
TRBV6-2/TRBV6-3	TRBJ1-2	13	.	TRBD1	CASSRQGAQGYTF	TGTGCCAGCAGTCGACAGGGGGCGCAGGGCTACACCTTC
TRBV28	TRBJ2-5	15	.	TRBD2	CASSLVRGAQETQYF	TGTGCCAGCAGTTTGGTGCGGGGGGCACAAGAGACCCAGTACTTC
TRBV5-1	TRBJ1-3	16	.	TRBD1	CASSLGRGLSGNTIYF	TGCGCCAGCAGCTTGGGCAGGGGGCTTTCTGGAAACACCATATATTTT
TRBV4-3	TRBJ2-3	17	.	TRBD2	CASSQVLAERSTDTQYF	TGCGCCAGCAGCCAAGTCCTAGCGGAACGTAGCACAGATACGCAGTATTTT
TRBV21-1	TRBJ2-1	19	.	.	CASSKRGRGMKSSYNEQFF	TGTGCCAGCAGCAAAAGGGGGCGAGGGATGAAAAGCTCCTACAATGAGCAGTTCTTC
TRBV19	TRBJ1-5	14	many	.	CASSISQVDQPQHF	TGTGCCAGTAGTATTTCACAGGTCGACCAGCCCCAGCATTTT
TRBV4-3	TRBJ2-3	14	once	.	CASSQNGGRDTQYF	TGCGCCAGCAGCCAAAACGGGGGAAGAGATACGCAGTATTTT
TRBV7-2	TRBJ2-7	16	.	TRBD2	CASSLAGTSGASLSYF	TGTGCCAGCAGCTTAGCGGGAACTAGCGGGGCTAGTTTGTCGTACTTC
TRBV5-1	TRBJ2-1	15	.	TRBD2	CASSPTSGRDNEQFF	TGCGCCAGCAGCCCAACTAGCGGGAGAGACAATGAGCAGTTCTTC